The entry that follows covers one T cell receptor beta chain sequence. These data come from a study of blood T cell repertoires in COVID-19. Overall study context: Spain, Italy and the United States supplied samples that represented acute and convalescent COVID-19. Nucleic acid was either cDNA or gDNA, and it came from T cells, B-cell-depleted T cells, or PBMCs.

The V gene end was trimmed by 6 bases and the J gene end by 2 bases; junction bases not matched to a gene: 7. Germline V CDR1 and CDR2: SNHLY, FYNNEI. CDR3 length equals 15 residues. In the study's own analysis: Amplification with reference gene primers provided the estimates of nucleated cell counts. TCRdb keeps only in-frame clones here, not all; method: immunoSEQ multiplex PCR. D and trimming were read from the DNA, whereas the V and J calls and clone size are those reported in that table. The sample has 250,000 or so clones; more than 75% are singletons. The material sequenced was peripheral blood. The source is a middle-aged woman who had recovered from COVID-19. The chain couples TRBV2 to TRBJ1-5, with 7 bases fitting TRBD1. Here the CDR3 DNA reads TGTGCCAGCAGGAAGAGAGGACAGGGCAATCAGCCCCAGCATTTT. Its translation: CASRKRGQGNQPQHF.